This is a list of T cell receptor beta chains from one sample in a study of identical twins. MiXCR, run by TCRdb on the 5' RACE reads, gives a single entry per CDR3 protein. Among 550,000 to 800,000 distinct CDR3 sequences listed, about 7% were seen once. The same specimen was also included in a second study, on yellow fever vaccine responses in identical twins.

Sequenced sample: PBMCs. Receptors were obtained from a young woman in good health. The CDR3 runs from the conserved cysteine through the conserved F or W. The D gene is left open where the match is weak. Part of the rows lack a size; the others show once, few, many or a class for expanded clones.

D	size	V	J	CDR3	DNA
TRBD1	few	TRBV7-3	TRBJ2-2	CASSLKGAPGELFF	TGTGCCAGCAGCTTAAAGGGGGCGCCGGGGGAGCTGTTTTTT
TRBD2	-	TRBV5-1	TRBJ2-3	CASSGGRAGADTQYF	TGCGCCAGCAGCGGCGGGAGGGCCGGCGCAGATACGCAGTATTTT
-	once	TRBV9	TRBJ2-1	CARSASWDAAYNEQFF	TGTGCCAGAAGCGCCTCTTGGGACGCCGCCTACAATGAGCAGTTCTTC
TRBD1	-	TRBV20-1	TRBJ1-6	CSAWTGGNLPLHF	TGCAGTGCTTGGACAGGGGGCAATCTGCCCCTCCACTTT
TRBD1	many	TRBV7-9	TRBJ1-2	CASSQQGRYGYTF	TGTGCCAGCAGTCAACAGGGGAGGTATGGCTACACCTTC
-	few	TRBV3-1	TRBJ1-2	CASSQETANYGYTF	TGTGCCAGCAGCCAAGAGACAGCTAACTATGGCTACACCTTC
-	few	TRBV5-8	TRBJ2-2	CASSPMWGMENTGELFF	TGTGCCAGCAGCCCAATGTGGGGTATGGAGAACACCGGGGAGCTGTTTTTT
TRBD2	-	TRBV5-1	TRBJ2-5	CASSLAVGASGNGQYF	TGCGCCAGCAGCTTGGCCGTCGGGGCTAGCGGGAACGGCCAGTACTTC
-	-	TRBV9	TRBJ2-6	CASSVVGGANVLTF	TGTGCCAGCAGCGTAGTCGGTGGGGCCAACGTCCTGACTTTC
-	-	TRBV10-2	TRBJ2-1	CASSGGGPSYNEQFF	TGCGCCAGCAGTGGGGGGGGCCCCTCCTACAATGAGCAGTTCTTC
-	few	TRBV2	TRBJ1-2	CASRESPANYGYTF	TGTGCCAGCAGGGAATCCCCTGCTAACTATGGCTACACCTTC
-	-	TRBV12-3/TRBV12-4	TRBJ2-3	CASSLGVGLQGADTQYF	TGTGCCAGCAGTTTAGGGGTGGGACTCCAAGGGGCAGATACGCAGTATTTT
TRBD2	few	TRBV20-1	TRBJ2-2	CSARPSGKGGELFF	TGCAGTGCTAGGCCTAGCGGGAAGGGCGGGGAGCTGTTTTTT
-	many	TRBV5-1	TRBJ2-7	CASSLGDSPPFGYEQYF	TGCGCCAGCAGCTTGGGAGACAGCCCTCCCTTCGGGTACGAGCAGTACTTC
-	few	TRBV6-5	TRBJ2-5	CASSYIKMAVETQYF	TGTGCCAGCAGTTACATAAAAATGGCCGTAGAGACCCAGTACTTC
-	-	TRBV27	TRBJ2-7	CASGVTFDEQYF	TGTGCCAGCGGGGTAACGTTCGACGAGCAGTACTTC
-	-	TRBV21-1	TRBJ1-1	CASSKRGTGVDTEAFF	TGTGCCAGCAGCAAAAGGGGAACAGGGGTGGACACTGAAGCTTTCTTT
TRBD1	few	TRBV10-2	TRBJ1-1	CASSESGGEDTEAFF	TGCGCCAGCAGTGAATCAGGGGGCGAGGACACTGAAGCTTTCTTT
-	many	TRBV4-1	TRBJ1-3	CASSQVGDAGSGNTIYF	TGCGCCAGCAGCCAAGTAGGAGACGCTGGCTCTGGAAACACCATATATTTT
-	few	TRBV20-1	TRBJ1-1	CSARPIEAFF	TGCAGTGCTAGACCCATTGAAGCTTTCTTT
TRBD2	few	TRBV5-1	TRBJ2-5	CASSFTGGTQETQYF	TGCGCCAGCAGCTTCACGGGAGGGACTCAAGAGACCCAGTACTTC
-	-	TRBV5-1	TRBJ1-1	CASTSSQGMNTEAFF	TGCGCCAGCACCTCTTCACAGGGAATGAACACTGAAGCTTTCTTT
-	-	TRBV6-1	TRBJ2-1	CASSRDPIYNEQFF	TGTGCCAGCAGCCGAGACCCAATTTACAATGAGCAGTTCTTC
-	few	TRBV2	TRBJ2-1	CASISNEQFF	TGTGCCAGCATCAGTAATGAGCAGTTCTTC
TRBD1	-	TRBV18	TRBJ1-2	CASSRDRENYGYTF	TGTGCCAGCTCACGGGACAGGGAAAACTATGGCTACACCTTC
TRBD2	once	TRBV20-1	TRBJ2-7	CCARELAGGPNYEQYF	TGCTGTGCTAGGGAGCTAGCGGGAGGCCCAAACTACGAGCAGTACTTC
TRBD1	many	TRBV20-1	TRBJ1-2	CSAYLTGGEGYTF	TGCAGTGCTTATCTCACAGGGGGCGAGGGCTACACCTTC
-	-	TRBV14	TRBJ2-2	CASSLFFVSNTGELFF	TGTGCCAGCAGCCTCTTTTTCGTGTCGAACACCGGGGAGCTGTTTTTT
-	few	TRBV12-5	TRBJ1-1	CASGSTGTEAFF	TGTGCTAGTGGTTCGACAGGCACTGAAGCTTTCTTT
TRBD2	-	TRBV28	TRBJ2-7	CASRESGRSSEQYF	TGTGCCAGCAGGGAAAGCGGGAGGAGTAGCGAGCAGTACTTC
TRBD1	few	TRBV20-1	TRBJ2-1	CSARDLGTANYNEQFF	TGCAGTGCTAGAGATCTCGGGACAGCCAATTACAATGAGCAGTTCTTC
-	-	TRBV11-2	TRBJ2-1	CASSLDQPYEQFF	TGTGCCAGCAGCTTAGATCAGCCTTATGAGCAGTTCTTC
TRBD1	many	TRBV24-1	TRBJ2-1	CATSDLTTGGVVQFF	TGTGCCACCAGTGATTTAACGACAGGGGGCGTTGTGCAGTTCTTC
-	many	TRBV11-2	TRBJ2-1	CASSLNRQTYNEQFF	TGTGCCAGCAGCTTAAACAGGCAGACCTACAATGAGCAGTTCTTC
-	many	TRBV7-9	TRBJ1-1	CASSLAGILTEAFF	TGTGCCAGCAGCTTGGCGGGTATTTTGACTGAAGCTTTCTTT
TRBD2	-	TRBV10-3	TRBJ2-3	CAISGTSGASTDTQYF	TGTGCCATCAGTGGAACTAGCGGGGCTAGCACAGATACGCAGTATTTT
-	few	TRBV3-1	TRBJ1-1	CASSQGVNMGSEAFF	TGTGCCAGCAGCCAAGGGGTCAATATGGGGTCTGAAGCTTTCTTT
-	few	TRBV2	TRBJ1-1	CASSAQVGDTEAFF	TGTGCCAGCAGCGCACAGGTCGGGGACACTGAAGCTTTCTTT
TRBD2	-	TRBV15	TRBJ2-5	CATSRGGGRAIETQYF	TGTGCCACCAGCAGAGGAGGCGGGAGGGCCATAGAGACCCAGTACTTC
TRBD2	-	TRBV6-1	TRBJ2-7	CASSDPGTIYEQYF	TGTGCCAGCAGTGATCCCGGGACTATCTACGAGCAGTACTTC
-	-	TRBV29-1	TRBJ2-1	CSVAGQWGNEQFF	TGCAGCGTCGCGGGACAGTGGGGGAATGAGCAGTTCTTC
TRBD1	few	TRBV18	TRBJ1-1	CASSPGQGALIEAFF	TGTGCCAGCTCACCTGGACAGGGGGCTTTAATTGAAGCTTTCTTT
TRBD2	few	TRBV7-8	TRBJ2-3	CASSSGTSGSTTQYF	TGTGCCAGCAGCTCCGGGACTAGCGGGAGTACTACGCAGTATTTT
-	many	TRBV29-1	TRBJ2-5	CSSQGIAKETQYF	TGCAGCAGTCAAGGGATCGCAAAAGAGACCCAGTACTTC
-	-	TRBV5-1	TRBJ2-1	CASHKQFF	TGCGCCAGCCATAAGCAGTTCTTC
TRBD2	-	TRBV7-2	TRBJ2-7	CASSFGGSKYEQYF	TGTGCCAGCAGCTTCGGCGGGAGCAAATACGAGCAGTACTTC
TRBD2	-	TRBV11-1	TRBJ2-1	CASSPGTSGGPTYNEQFF	TGTGCCAGCAGCCCCGGGACTAGCGGGGGGCCTACCTACAATGAGCAGTTCTTC
-	many	TRBV27	TRBJ1-2	CASSSTRATNYGYTF	TGTGCCAGCAGTTCGACGAGGGCAACTAACTATGGCTACACCTTC
-	few	TRBV2	TRBJ1-5	CASSVLSFSNQPQHF	TGTGCCAGCAGTGTACTAAGCTTTAGCAATCAGCCCCAGCATTTT
-	many	TRBV12-3/TRBV12-4	TRBJ1-6	CASRVSSYNSPLHF	TGTGCCAGCAGAGTGAGCTCCTATAATTCACCCCTCCACTTT